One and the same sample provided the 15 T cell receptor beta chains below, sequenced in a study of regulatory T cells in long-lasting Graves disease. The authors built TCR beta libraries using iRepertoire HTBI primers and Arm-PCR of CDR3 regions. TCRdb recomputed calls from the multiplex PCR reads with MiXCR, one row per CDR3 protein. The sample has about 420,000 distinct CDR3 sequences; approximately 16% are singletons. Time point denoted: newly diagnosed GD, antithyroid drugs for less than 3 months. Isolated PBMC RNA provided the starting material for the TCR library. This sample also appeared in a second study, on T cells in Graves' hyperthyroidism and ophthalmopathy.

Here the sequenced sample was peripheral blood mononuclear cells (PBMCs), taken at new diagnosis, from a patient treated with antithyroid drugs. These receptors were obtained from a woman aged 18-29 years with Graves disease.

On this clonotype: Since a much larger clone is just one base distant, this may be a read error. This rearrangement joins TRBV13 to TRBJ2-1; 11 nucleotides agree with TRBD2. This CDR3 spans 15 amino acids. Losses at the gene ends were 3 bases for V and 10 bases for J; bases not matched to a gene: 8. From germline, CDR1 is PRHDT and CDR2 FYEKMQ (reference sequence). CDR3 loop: CASSLGLADTYEQFF. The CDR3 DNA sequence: TGTGCCAGCAGCTTGGGACTAGCGGATACCTACGAGCAGTTCTTC.

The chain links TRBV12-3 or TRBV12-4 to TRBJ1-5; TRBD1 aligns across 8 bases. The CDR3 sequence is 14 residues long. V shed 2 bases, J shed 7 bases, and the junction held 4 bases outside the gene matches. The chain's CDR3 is CASSLQQGAQPQHF. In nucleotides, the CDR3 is TGTGCCAGCAGTTTACAGCAGGGGGCCCAGCCCCAGCATTTT.

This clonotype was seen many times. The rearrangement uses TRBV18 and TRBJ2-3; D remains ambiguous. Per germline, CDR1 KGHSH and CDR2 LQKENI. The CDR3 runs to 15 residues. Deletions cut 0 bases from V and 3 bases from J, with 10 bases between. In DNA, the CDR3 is TGTGCCAGCTCACCACCGCAGCGAAAGACAGATACGCAGTATTTT. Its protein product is CASSPPQRKTDTQYF.

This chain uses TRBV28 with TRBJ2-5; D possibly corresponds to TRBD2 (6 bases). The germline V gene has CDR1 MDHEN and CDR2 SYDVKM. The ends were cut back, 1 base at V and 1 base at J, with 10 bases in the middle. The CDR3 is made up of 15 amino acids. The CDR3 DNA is TGTGCCAGCAGTTTATATCAGGGACTCCAAGAGACCCAGTACTTC. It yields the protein CASSLYQGLQETQYF.

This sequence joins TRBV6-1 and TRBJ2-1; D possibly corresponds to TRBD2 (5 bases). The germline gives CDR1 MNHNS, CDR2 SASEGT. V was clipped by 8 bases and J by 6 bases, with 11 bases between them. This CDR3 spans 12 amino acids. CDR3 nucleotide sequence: TGTGCCAGCGACTACCCCTCCAATGAGCAGTTCTTC. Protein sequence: CASDYPSNEQFF.

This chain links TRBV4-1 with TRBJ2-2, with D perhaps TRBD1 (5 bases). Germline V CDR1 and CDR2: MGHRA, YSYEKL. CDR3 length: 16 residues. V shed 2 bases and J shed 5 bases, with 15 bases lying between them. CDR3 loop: CASSQNQGGWTGELFF. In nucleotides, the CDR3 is TGCGCCAGCAGCCAAAATCAGGGTGGATGGACCGGGGAGCTGTTTTTT.

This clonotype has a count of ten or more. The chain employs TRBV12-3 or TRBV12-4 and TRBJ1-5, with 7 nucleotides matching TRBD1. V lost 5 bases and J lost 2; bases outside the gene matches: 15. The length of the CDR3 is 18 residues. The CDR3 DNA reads TGTGCCAGCAGTCCGTTGATACTGACAGGGATGGGCAATCAGCCCCAGCATTTT. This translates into CASSPLILTGMGNQPQHF.

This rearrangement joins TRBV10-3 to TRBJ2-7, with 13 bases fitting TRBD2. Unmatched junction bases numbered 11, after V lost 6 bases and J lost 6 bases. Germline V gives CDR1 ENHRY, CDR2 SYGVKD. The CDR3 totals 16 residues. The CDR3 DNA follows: TGTGCCATCAGGCCCGGACTAGCGGGAGCCCTAGGCGAGCAGTACTTC. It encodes CAIRPGLAGALGEQYF.

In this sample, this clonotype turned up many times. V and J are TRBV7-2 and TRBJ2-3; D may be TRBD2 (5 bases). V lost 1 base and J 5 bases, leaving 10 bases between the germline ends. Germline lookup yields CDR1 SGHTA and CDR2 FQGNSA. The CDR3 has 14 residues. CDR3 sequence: CASSLGGAEDTQYF. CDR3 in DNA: TGTGCCAGCAGCTTAGGGGGAGCAGAAGATACGCAGTATTTT.

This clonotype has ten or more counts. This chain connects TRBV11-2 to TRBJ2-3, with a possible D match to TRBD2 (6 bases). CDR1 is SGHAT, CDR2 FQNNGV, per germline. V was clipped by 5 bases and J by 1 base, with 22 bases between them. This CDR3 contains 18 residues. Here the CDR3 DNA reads TGTGCCAGCAGCCTCTCCCCGGTTGGGGCTAGCGGCACAGATACGCAGTATTTT. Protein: CASSLSPVGASGTDTQYF.

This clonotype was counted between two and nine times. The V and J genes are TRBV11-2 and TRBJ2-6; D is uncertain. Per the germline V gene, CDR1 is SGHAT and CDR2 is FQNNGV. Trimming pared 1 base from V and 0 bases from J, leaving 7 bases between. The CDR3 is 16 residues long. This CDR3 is CASSLGTGSGANVLTF. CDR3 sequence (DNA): TGTGCCAGCAGCTTAGGAACGGGCTCTGGGGCCAACGTCCTGACTTTC.

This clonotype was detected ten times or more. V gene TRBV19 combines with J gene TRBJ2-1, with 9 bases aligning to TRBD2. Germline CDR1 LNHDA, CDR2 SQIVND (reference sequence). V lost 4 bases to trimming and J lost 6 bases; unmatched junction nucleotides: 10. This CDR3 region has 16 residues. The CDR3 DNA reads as TGTGCCAGTAGTACTTCTTCTAGCGGGATTATCAATGAGCAGTTCTTC. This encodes CASSTSSSGIINEQFF.

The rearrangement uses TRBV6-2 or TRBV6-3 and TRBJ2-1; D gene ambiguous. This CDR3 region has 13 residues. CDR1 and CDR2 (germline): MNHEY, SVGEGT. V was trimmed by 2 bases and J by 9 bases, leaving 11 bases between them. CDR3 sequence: CASSYAGSIEQFF. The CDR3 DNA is TGTGCCAGCAGTTACGCCGGGTCAATTGAGCAGTTCTTC.

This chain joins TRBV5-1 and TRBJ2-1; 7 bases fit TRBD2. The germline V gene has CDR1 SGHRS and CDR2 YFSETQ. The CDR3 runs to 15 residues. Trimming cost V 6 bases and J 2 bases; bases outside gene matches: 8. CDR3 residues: CASTPVAGAYNEQFF. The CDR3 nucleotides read TGCGCCAGCACCCCAGTGGCGGGAGCCTACAATGAGCAGTTCTTC.

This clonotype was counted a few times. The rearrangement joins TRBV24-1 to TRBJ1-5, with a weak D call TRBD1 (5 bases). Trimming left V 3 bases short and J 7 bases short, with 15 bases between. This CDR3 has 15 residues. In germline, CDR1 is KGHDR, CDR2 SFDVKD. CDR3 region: CATSDPGTLGQPQHF. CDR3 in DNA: TGTGCCACCAGTGATCCTGGGACTTTAGGGCAGCCCCAGCATTTT.